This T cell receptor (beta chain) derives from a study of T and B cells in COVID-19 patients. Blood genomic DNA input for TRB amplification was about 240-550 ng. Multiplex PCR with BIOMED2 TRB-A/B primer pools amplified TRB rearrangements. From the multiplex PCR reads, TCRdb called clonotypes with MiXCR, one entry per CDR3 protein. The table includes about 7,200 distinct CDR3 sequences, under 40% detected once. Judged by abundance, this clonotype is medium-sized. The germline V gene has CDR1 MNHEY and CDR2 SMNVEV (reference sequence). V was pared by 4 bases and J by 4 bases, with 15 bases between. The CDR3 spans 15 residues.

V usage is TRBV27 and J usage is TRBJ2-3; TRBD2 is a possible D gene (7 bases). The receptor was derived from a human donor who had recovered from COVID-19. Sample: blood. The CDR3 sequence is CASSSQGGGADTQYF. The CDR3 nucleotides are TGTGCCAGCAGTTCCCAAGGGGGGGGTGCAGATACGCAGTATTTT.